These T cell receptor beta chains were read from a single sample in a study of T cells in Graves' hyperthyroidism and ophthalmopathy. TCRdb reprocessed the multiplex PCR reads via MiXCR and lists one record per CDR3 protein. The data show some 270,000 distinct CDR3 sequences, approximately 12% seen once. Sequenced material: blood. The receptors were sampled from a woman under 40 with Graves' hyperthyroidism that later progressed to Graves' ophthalmopathy. CDR3s include the opening cysteine and the closing phenylalanine or tryptophan. A D gene is named only where the DNA matches it firmly. The size field is filled for only some rows; it gives once, few, many or a size class.

abundance,j_gene,v_gene,d_gene,CDR3aa,CDR3nt
few,TRBJ2-5,TRBV7-2,NA,CASSSPQGRKTQYF,TGTGCCAGCAGCTCCCCCCAGGGTAGGAAGACCCAGTACTTC
NA,TRBJ2-7,TRBV19,NA,CASSIQSAGRNEQYF,TGTGCCAGTAGTATTCAGTCGGCAGGGCGGAACGAGCAGTACTTC
NA,TRBJ2-1,TRBV4-2,NA,CASSQFLAYNEQFF,TGTGCCAGCAGCCAATTTCTAGCGTACAATGAGCAGTTCTTC
many,TRBJ2-1,TRBV20-1,TRBD1,CSARDWTGGSINEQFF,TGCAGTGCTAGGGATTGGACAGGGGGGTCAATCAATGAGCAGTTCTTC
many,TRBJ1-5,TRBV28,NA,CASSFSGYQPQHF,TGTGCCAGCAGTTTCTCGGGGTATCAGCCCCAGCATTTT
many,TRBJ2-3,TRBV24-1,NA,CATSDSPGARTDTQYF,TGTGCCACCAGTGATTCCCCTGGAGCCCGAACAGATACGCAGTATTTT
few,TRBJ1-2,TRBV29-1,NA,CSVETVLDSYGYTF,TGCAGCGTTGAAACTGTCCTCGACTCCTATGGCTACACCTTC
many,TRBJ2-1,TRBV6-1,NA,CASIRSHYDNEQFF,TGTGCCAGCATCAGGAGTCACTACGACAATGAGCAGTTCTTC
NA,TRBJ2-2,TRBV9,NA,CASSGRAGTGELFF,TGTGCCAGCAGCGGGAGGGCCGGCACCGGGGAGCTGTTTTTT
many,TRBJ1-1,TRBV11-2,NA,CASSPNGASPKAFF,TGTGCCAGCAGCCCGAACGGGGCCTCGCCCAAAGCTTTCTTT
many,TRBJ2-3,TRBV30,NA,CAWSPGKGTDTQYF,TGTGCCTGGAGTCCGGGGAAAGGGACAGATACGCAGTATTTT
NA,TRBJ1-1,TRBV4-2,NA,CASSPHGVGTEAFF,TGTGCCAGCAGCCCGCACGGGGTTGGCACTGAAGCTTTCTTT
many,TRBJ1-5,TRBV12-3/TRBV12-4,NA,CASSLNSDSPHEPQHF,TGTGCCAGCAGTTTAAACTCCGACAGTCCCCATGAGCCCCAGCATTTT
many,TRBJ2-7,TRBV6-2/TRBV6-3,NA,CASTGTGLSSYEQYF,TGTGCCAGCACTGGAACGGGCCTCAGCTCCTACGAGCAGTACTTC
many,TRBJ2-7,TRBV28,TRBD2,CASSLRVGGRAGYEQYF,TGTGCCAGCAGTTTACGGGTTGGCGGGAGGGCCGGGTACGAGCAGTACTTC
NA,TRBJ1-1,TRBV4-1,NA,CASSQAFFMNTEAFF,TGCGCCAGCAGCCAAGCCTTCTTTATGAACACTGAAGCTTTCTTT
many,TRBJ1-2,TRBV4-3,NA,CASSQDVDGNYGYTF,TGCGCCAGCAGCCAAGATGTAGACGGGAACTATGGCTACACCTTC
many,TRBJ1-5,TRBV3-1,NA,CASSSQFNQPQHF,TGTGCCAGCAGCTCCCAATTTAATCAGCCCCAGCATTTT
NA,TRBJ1-6,TRBV6-6,NA,CAGSYSEQGNSPLHF,TGTGCCGGCAGTTACTCTGAGCAGGGTAATTCACCCCTCCACTTT
many,TRBJ1-5,TRBV7-8,NA,CASSLVTYRGGQPQHF,TGTGCCAGCAGCTTAGTAACTTATAGGGGAGGTCAGCCCCAGCATTTT